This entry lists 20 T cell receptor beta chains sequenced from one sample in a study of beta chain features in type 1 diabetes (dated by TCRdb to between 2018 and 2020). The library was obtained by the immunoSEQ multiplex PCR assay. The entire amount of isolated RNA was reverse transcribed using the High Capacity cDNA Reverse Transcription Kit, so the sequenced TCRB transcripts were expressed ones. TCRdb re-hosts the immuneACCESS table, in-frame sequences only. Its copies lack some clones; in the studies checked, an unresolved V gene accounts for under half of them, and the cause for the rest is not known. The table for this sample lists under 950,000 clones; roughly 15% of them were counted only once. Roughly 0.025% of the sample goes to the ten largest clones. Sequenced material: naive CD4+ T cells from blood. The meaning of the sample's cell subset or site label: true naive CD4+ T cells. Receptors were obtained from a woman aged 18 to 35 in good health.

The rearrangement uses TRBV7-2 and TRBJ2-5, with 15 bases identical to TRBD2. CDR3 length equals 14 residues. V shed 5 bases and J 5 bases; nucleotides not matched to a gene: 0. Germline values: CDR1 SGHTA, CDR2 FQGNSA. The CDR3 is CASSGLAGGETQYF. CDR3 coding DNA: TGTGCCAGCAGCGGACTAGCGGGAGGGGAGACCCAGTACTTC. Based on the CDR3 plus reference TRBV7-2 and TRBJ2-5, the full variable domain is GAGVSQSPSNKVTEKGKDVELRCDPISGHTALYWYRQSLGQGLEFLIYFQGNSAPDKSGLPSDRFSAERTGGSVSTLTIQRTQQEDSAVYLCASSGLAGGETQYFGPGTRLLVL.

This clone occurred a few times. This rearrangement joins TRBV6-1 to TRBJ2-6, with TRBD1 as a possible D gene (6 bases). In germline, CDR1 is MNHNS, CDR2 SASEGT. The V and J ends lost 7 bases and 2 bases respectively, with 12 bases between them. The CDR3 contains 15 residues. DNA for the CDR3: TGTGCCAGCACCCAGAAGGGGGCTGGGGCCAACGTCCTGACTTTC. Its protein is CASTQKGAGANVLTF.

This clone was seen only a few times. The J gene is TRBJ1-4, the V gene TRBV29-1; D not certain. The length of the CDR3 is 12 residues. Germline V gives CDR1 SQVTM, CDR2 ANQGSEA. The V end lost 6 bases, the J end lost 8 bases, and 13 bases lay between the germline ends. The CDR3 DNA follows: TGCAGCGTCTTTGGTAGCGGGGAAAAACTGTTTTTT. Translating it yields CSVFGSGEKLFF. The full variable domain, in which reference TRBV29-1 and TRBJ1-4 provide the parts outside the CDR3, is SAVISQKPSRDICQRGTSLTIQCQVDSQVTMMFWYRQQPGQSLTLIATANQGSEATYESGFVIDKFPISRPNLTFSTLTVSNMSPEDSSIYLCSVFGSGEKLFFGSGTQLSVL.

As for this clone: The same CDR3 also results from other DNA sequences found in this sample. The chain joins TRBV7-3 to TRBJ2-5, with unresolved D. The ends were cut back, 0 bases at V and 1 base at J, with 6 bases in the middle. The CDR3 consists of 14 residues. In germline, CDR1 is SGHTA, CDR2 FQGTGA. This chain's CDR3 is CASSLTGSQETQYF. The CDR3 DNA sequence: TGTGCCAGCAGCTTAACAGGGTCCCAAGAGACCCAGTACTTC.

This clone was seen more than once but under ten times. This sequence joins TRBV5-4 and TRBJ2-7, with 7 bases lining up with TRBD1. The CDR3 length is 14 residues. V gave up 4 bases and J gave up 3 bases; unmatched junction bases: 7. Per germline, CDR1 SGHNT and CDR2 YYREEE (reference sequence). The CDR3 coding sequence is TGTGCCAGCAGCATCGACAGGGCTTACTACGAGCAGTACTTC. Translating gives CASSIDRAYYEQYF. The full variable domain, completed using reference TRBV5-4 and TRBJ2-7, is ETGVTQSPTHLIKTRGQQVTLRCSSQSGHNTVSWYQQALGQGPQFIFQYYREEENGRGNFPPRFSGLQFPNYSSELNVNALELDDSALYLCASSIDRAYYEQYFGPGTRLTVT.

This clone was detected only a few times. This same CDR3 is encoded by further DNA sequences in the sample. The rearrangement uses TRBV6-5 and TRBJ2-1; D gene ambiguous. V lost 2 bases to trimming and J lost 6 bases, with 2 bases between them. The length of the CDR3 is 11 residues. CDR1 and CDR2 from the germline V gene are MNHEY and SVGAGI. The CDR3 bases are TGTGCCAGCAGTTACAGCAATGAGCAGTTCTTC. It encodes CASSYSNEQFF.

This clone turned up a few times. The chain links TRBV6-6 to TRBJ2-7, with a weak D call TRBD2 (5 bases). This CDR3 is built from 15 residues. The ends were cut back, 4 bases at V and 0 bases at J, with 13 bases in the middle. The germline V gene has CDR1 MNHNY and CDR2 SVGAGI (reference sequence). CDR3 loop: CASSSSQRSSYEQYF. CDR3 DNA: TGTGCCAGCAGTTCCTCTCAGCGGAGCTCCTACGAGCAGTACTTC.

The chain joins TRBV7-2 to TRBJ2-1, with 8 bases matching TRBD2. Unmatched junction bases numbered 16, after V lost 0 bases and J lost 9 bases. This CDR3 has 18 amino acids. The germline gives CDR1 SGHTA, CDR2 FQGNSA. In DNA form, the CDR3 reads TGTGCCAGCAGCTTAGCGGTGCATGGTAGCGGGGCCCCGGGTGAGCAGTTCTTC. Amino acid sequence: CASSLAVHGSGAPGEQFF. The complete variable domain, with remaining parts taken from reference TRBV7-2 and TRBJ2-1, reads GAGVSQSPSNKVTEKGKDVELRCDPISGHTALYWYRQSLGQGLEFLIYFQGNSAPDKSGLPSDRFSAERTGGSVSTLTIQRTQQEDSAVYLCASSLAVHGSGAPGEQFFGPGTRLTVL.

The chain carries TRBV6-1 and TRBJ2-5, with 7 bases aligning to TRBD1. This CDR3 region has 13 residues. Germline V CDR1 and CDR2: MNHNS, SASEGT. With V trimmed by 5 bases and J by 3 bases, 3 bases remained unmatched. The CDR3 sequence: CASSSDRKETQYF. DNA of the CDR3: TGTGCCAGCAGTTCGGACAGGAAAGAGACCCAGTACTTC.

This rearrangement joins TRBV2 to TRBJ2-1; TRBD2 might be the D (5 bases). The germline V and J ends were trimmed by 6 bases and 8 bases, with 5 bases remaining between them. CDR3 size: 10 residues. Germline lookup yields CDR1 SNHLY and CDR2 FYNNEI. CDR3 loop: CASRGDEQFF. CDR3 bases: TGTGCCAGCAGGGGAGATGAGCAGTTCTTC.

A few counts support this clone. The DNA of the CDR3 is TGTGCCAGCAGTTTTATCGGCTCTGGGGCCAACGTCCTGACTTTC. This codes for CASSFIGSGANVLTF. The gene calls are TRBV27 and TRBJ2-6; D gene uncertain. Trimming cost V 3 bases and J 0 bases, with 6 bases left between them. The CDR3 has 15 residues. Germline V gene data show CDR1 as MNHEY and CDR2 as SMNVEV (reference sequence).

The J gene is TRBJ2-7, the V gene TRBV9; possibly TRBD1 or TRBD2 for D (6 bases each). Per germline, CDR1 SGDLS and CDR2 YYNGEE. This CDR3 has 13 amino acids. The ends were cut back, 4 bases at V and 4 bases at J, with 12 bases in the middle. CDR3: CASSLGGGYEQYF. DNA for the CDR3: TGTGCCAGCAGCTTAGGAGGGGGATACGAGCAGTACTTC.

This clone was seen a handful of times. This chain links TRBV6-5 with TRBJ2-4; 7 bases are shared with TRBD1. With 2 bases clipped from V and 11 bases from J, the junction kept 9 bases outside the gene matches. Germline CDR1 is MNHEY and CDR2 is SVGAGI. This CDR3 is 14 amino acids long. DNA of the CDR3: TGTGCCAGCAGTTACGGGCAGGGGGTGGTGGTTCAGTACTTC. Its protein product is CASSYGQGVVVQYF.

This clone turned up a few times. V usage is TRBV28 and J usage is TRBJ1-5; D not resolved. CDR1 and CDR2 (germline): MDHEN, SYDVKM. Trimming shortened V by 5 bases and J by 5 bases, and 10 bases separated the two germline ends. The CDR3 extends over 13 amino acids. DNA for the CDR3: TGTGCCAGCAGTCGGGCGCTTGATCAGCCCCAGCATTTT. Translation gives CASSRALDQPQHF.

Regarding this clone: This clone may be a read error of a much larger clone one base away. The chain joins TRBV10-2 to TRBJ2-3; D is ambiguous. Germline values: CDR1 WSHSY, CDR2 SAAADI. V was shortened by 6 bases and J by 2 bases, with 6 bases between the two germline ends. This CDR3 comprises 12 residues. The chain's CDR3 is CASSGSTDTQYF. CDR3 in DNA: TGCGCCAGCAGCGGGTCCACAGATACGCAGTATTTT.

This clone was detected only a few times. CDR3 region: CASSLVINRPSYNEQFF. In nucleotides, the CDR3 is TGTGCCAGCAGCTTGGTTATTAACCGTCCTTCCTACAATGAGCAGTTCTTC. This sequence joins TRBV5-6 and TRBJ2-1, with D unresolved. The CDR3 is made up of 17 amino acids. Deletions cut 0 bases from V and 1 base from J, with 14 bases between. Germline V CDR1 and CDR2: SGHDT, YYEEEE.

This clone appeared a few times. The chain has TRBV4-3 and TRBJ2-3; TRBD2 agrees at 10 bases. J gave up 4 bases and V 1 base, and 5 bases lay outside the gene matches. Germline V gene lookup returns CDR1 LGHNA and CDR2 YSLEER. The CDR3 is made up of 16 amino acids. The CDR3 protein is CASSQASSGSADTQYF. The DNA of the CDR3 is TGCGCCAGCAGCCAAGCCTCTAGCGGGAGTGCAGATACGCAGTATTTT.

About this clone: At one end the junction does not follow the germline gene, possibly because of a read error. The chain has TRBV5-6 and TRBJ1-2; D may be TRBD1 (5 bases). CDR1 SGHDT and CDR2 YYEEEE come from the germline V gene. The CDR3 has 14 residues. The CDR3 bases are TGTGCCAGCAGCTTGTATGGAAACACTAGACAGTTATACTTC. Its protein is CASSLYGNTRQLYF.

This clone occurred a few times. V is TRBV10-3 and J is TRBJ2-7; a possible D gene is TRBD1 (5 bases). Deletions cut 4 bases from V and 0 bases from J, with 10 bases between. The germline gives CDR1 ENHRY, CDR2 SYGVKD. The CDR3 extends over 14 amino acids. CDR3 amino acids: CAISAREGSYEQYF. CDR3 sequence (DNA): TGTGCCATCAGTGCCAGGGAAGGCTCCTACGAGCAGTACTTC.

This clone was counted only a few times. The gene calls are TRBV15 and TRBJ2-5; no clear D. In germline, CDR1 is LNHNV, CDR2 YYDKDF (reference sequence). The length of the CDR3 is 13 residues. Trimming left V 0 bases short and J 5 bases short, with 7 bases between. The CDR3 region is CATSREPRETQYF. DNA of the CDR3: TGTGCCACCAGCAGAGAACCCAGGGAGACCCAGTACTTC.